This T cell receptor beta chain was recovered during a study of T cells in tuberculosis. Study-level results: The stringent gate may have excluded weak CD1B-GMM tetramer binders.

Sorting used thawed, overnight-rested PBMC stained with anti-CD3, a viability dye and GMM-loaded CD1B tetramer. The lipid loaded on the CD1B tetramers was C32 glucose monomycolate from Rhodococcus equi. CD14-expressing monocytes were removed from PBMC before cryopreservation and sorting. Each donor contributed roughly 100,000 sorted tetramer-negative cells. With 5 bases clipped from V and 2 bases from J, the junction kept 11 bases outside the gene matches. There are 19 residues in the CDR3. Germline assignment: CDR1 SEHNR and CDR2 FQNEAQ (reference sequence). No alpha-beta pairing information exists for these sequences. Libraries were prepared by immunoSEQ multiplex PCR; TCRdb keeps only in-frame clonotypes and omits some of them. The sample has some 60,000 clones, around 86% seen once.

The sequencing sample was made of CD1b-GMM tetramer-negative cells sorted from PBMCs. The TCR was taken from an adult woman with latent tuberculosis. V gene TRBV7-9 combines with J gene TRBJ2-3, with TRBD2 identical over 15 bases. This chain's CDR3 is CASSRPGLAGGSVTDTQYF. DNA for the CDR3: TGTGCCAGCAGCCGTCCGGGACTAGCGGGGGGTTCAGTCACAGATACGCAGTATTTT.